This TCR beta chain is from a study of Ad26.COV2.S vaccination and SARS-CoV-2 variants. Sequencing used immunoSEQ multiplex PCR; TCRdb keeps in-frame clones, though not all of them. Of some 180,000 clones in the sample, approximately 88% are singletons; the top ten hold 4.5% to 7.5%. Study-wide points: Vaccinated individuals (as opposed to placebo recipients) had higher spike-specific TCR breadth. With respect to non-spike TCR breadth, vaccine and placebo recipients were similar.

As regards this clone: Its antigen is not identified.

V was trimmed by 2 bases and J by 2 bases, leaving 11 bases between them. The CDR3 contains 15 residues. CDR1 and CDR2 (germline): SGHDT, YYEEEE. The origin of this receptor is a human donor who had recovered from COVID-19. The specimen was peripheral blood, collected after recovery from COVID-19. The gene calls are TRBV5-6 and TRBJ2-1; no firm D call. The CDR3 reads CASSFYILPYNEQFF. DNA of the CDR3: TGTGCCAGCAGCTTCTACATTCTGCCCTACAATGAGCAGTTCTTC.